The 14 T cell receptor beta chains presented below share a single source sample, sequenced in a study of identical twins. TCRdb reprocessed the 5' RACE reads with MiXCR, giving one entry per CDR3 protein. The sample comprises more than 1.5 million distinct CDR3 sequences, 32% of which are singletons, and under 0.35% rests with the top ten. The source material was cord blood. Receptors originate from a newborn girl in good health.

This clonotype was picked up many times. The chain joins TRBV29-1 to TRBJ2-7, with D uncertain. The CDR3 totals 13 residues. Trimming took off 6 bases at V and 2 bases at J, with 14 bases between the two ends. Germline CDR1 reads SQVTM; CDR2 reads ANQGSEA. The CDR3 nucleotides read TGCAGCGTCCTTATTGGGCACCCCTACGAGCAGTACTTC. This gives the protein CSVLIGHPYEQYF.

V usage is TRBV14 and J usage is TRBJ1-1, with TRBD1 matching 9 bases. V gave up 2 bases and J gave up 7 bases; unmatched junction bases: 17. Germline CDR1 reads SGHDN; CDR2 reads FVKESK. This CDR3 region has 18 residues. The CDR3 DNA reads as TGTGCCAGCAGCCAAAAAACCGGGACAGGGCTCGGCAGTGGTGAAGCTTTCTTT. Translation: CASSQKTGTGLGSGEAFF.

The chain employs TRBV27 and TRBJ1-2; 8 nucleotides match TRBD1. The CDR3 length is 15 residues. V trimming: 6 bases; J trimming: 5 bases; junction bases outside the gene matches: 11. Per germline, CDR1 MNHEY and CDR2 SMNVEV (reference sequence). The CDR3 DNA follows: TGTGCCAGCAGGGAGTCCAGGACAGGGTCTTATGGCTACACCTTC. Protein sequence: CASRESRTGSYGYTF.

This clonotype occurred a few times. The rearrangement joins TRBV7-9 to TRBJ1-6; TRBD1 might be the D (6 bases). V dropped 0 bases and J dropped 4 bases, with 7 bases sitting between them. The germline V gene encodes CDR1 SEHNR and CDR2 FQNEAQ (reference sequence). This CDR3 comprises 15 residues. As DNA, the CDR3 is TGTGCCAGCAGCTTAGCAGGACAGTATAATTCACCCCTCCACTTT. It encodes CASSLAGQYNSPLHF.

In its sample, this clonotype was seen a few times. The chain carries TRBV7-8 and TRBJ2-1; the D is unclear. Germline V gene lookup returns CDR1 SGHVS and CDR2 FQNEAQ. Trimming cost V 2 bases and J 7 bases, with 18 bases left between them. The CDR3 sequence is 16 residues long. The CDR3 coding sequence is TGTGCCAGCAGCTTAATCGATCTAACGCCGGAGAATGAGCAGTTCTTC. This encodes CASSLIDLTPENEQFF.

This clonotype occurred a few times. V is TRBV20-1 and J is TRBJ2-3; TRBD2 agrees at 10 bases. The V segment lost 1 base and the J segment 0 bases; nucleotides outside the gene matches: 7. CDR3 length: 17 residues. Germline CDR1 is DFQATT and CDR2 is SNEGSKA (reference sequence). The CDR3 loop reads CSARAFSGRVSTDTQYF. The CDR3 DNA is TGCAGTGCTAGAGCTTTCAGCGGGAGGGTTAGCACAGATACGCAGTATTTT.

J is TRBJ1-4 and V is TRBV29-1, with 9 bases fitting TRBD1. V lost 6 bases to trimming and J lost 8 bases; unmatched junction nucleotides: 4. The length of the CDR3 is 12 residues. Per germline, CDR1 SQVTM and CDR2 ANQGSEA. CDR3 bases: TGCAGCGTACGACAGGGGGGCGAAAAACTGTTTTTT. Residues: CSVRQGGEKLFF.

This chain's CDR3 is CASRTGNEYYGYTF. CDR3 sequence (DNA): TGTGCCAGTAGGACAGGGAACGAGTACTATGGCTACACCTTC. This chain uses TRBV28 with TRBJ1-2, with 8 bases matching TRBD1. After removal of 9 bases from V and 3 bases from J, the junction contained 9 bases not matched to a gene. CDR1 and CDR2 (germline): MDHEN, SYDVKM. The CDR3 runs to 14 residues.

This clonotype was counted between two and nine times. V gene TRBV9 combines with J gene TRBJ2-3; no reliable D call. From germline, CDR1 is SGDLS and CDR2 YYNGEE. V shed 3 bases and J shed 2 bases, with 16 bases lying between them. The CDR3 spans 16 residues. The CDR3, as DNA: TGTGCCAGCAGCGCGGATGGACGCCTCTTCACAGATACGCAGTATTTT. Residues: CASSADGRLFTDTQYF.

The V call is TRBV5-6, the J call TRBJ1-5; D call uncertain. V was pared by 2 bases and J by 7 bases, with 13 bases between. This CDR3 has 14 amino acids. Germline V gene data show CDR1 as SGHDT and CDR2 as YYEEEE. In nucleotides, the CDR3 is TGTGCCAGCAGCTTTTTGGGGAGCGACCAGCCCCAGCATTTT. It is translated as CASSFLGSDQPQHF. Together with reference TRBV5-6 and TRBJ1-5, the CDR3 gives the full variable domain: DAGVTQSPTHLIKTRGQQVTLRCSPKSGHDTVSWYQQALGQGPQFIFQYYEEEERQRGNFPDRFSGHQFPNYSSELNVNALLLGDSALYLCASSFLGSDQPQHFGDGTRLSIL.

The rearrangement uses TRBV5-1 and TRBJ1-5; 8 bases map to TRBD1. Germline CDR1 reads SGHRS; CDR2 reads YFSETQ. The CDR3 consists of 15 residues. After removal of 5 bases from V and 3 bases from J, the junction contained 7 bases not matched to a gene. Here the CDR3 reads CASSRTGSDNQPQHF. CDR3 coding DNA: TGCGCCAGCAGTCGGACAGGGTCGGACAATCAGCCCCAGCATTTT.

This chain connects TRBV13 to TRBJ2-7; 8 bases map to TRBD2. Germline values: CDR1 PRHDT, CDR2 FYEKMQ (reference sequence). The CDR3 consists of 18 residues. Trimming removed 2 bases from V and 2 bases from J; junction bases left unmatched: 14. The CDR3 loop is CASSLRRTSLRPPYEQYF. The CDR3, as DNA: TGTGCCAGCAGCTTACGGCGGACTAGCCTTAGACCCCCCTACGAGCAGTACTTC. The whole variable domain, filled in from reference TRBV13 and TRBJ2-7, reads AAGVIQSPRHLIKEKRETATLKCYPIPRHDTVYWYQQGPGQDPQFLISFYEKMQSDKGSIPDRFSAQQFSDYHSELNMSSLELGDSALYFCASSLRRTSLRPPYEQYFGPGTRLTVT.

This chain connects TRBV28 to TRBJ2-2, with D uncertain. Germline lookup yields CDR1 MDHEN and CDR2 SYDVKM. V was shortened by 2 bases and J by 4 bases, with 8 bases between the two germline ends. The CDR3 extends over 14 amino acids. The CDR3 spells CASSLGRITGELFF. The CDR3, as DNA: TGTGCCAGCAGTTTAGGTAGAATCACCGGGGAGCTGTTTTTT.

V gene TRBV20-1 combines with J gene TRBJ2-3; the match to TRBD2 covers 14 bases. Losses at the gene ends were 3 bases for V and 1 base for J; bases not matched to a gene: 3. CDR1 DFQATT and CDR2 SNEGSKA come from the germline V gene (reference sequence). This CDR3 is built from 16 residues. CDR3 nucleotide sequence: TGCAGTGCTAGCAGGACTAGCGGGGGGCGCACAGATACGCAGTATTTT. Amino acid sequence: CSASRTSGGRTDTQYF.